This TCR beta chain was recorded in a study of OX40 agonist ivuxolimab in advanced cancers. A note on this clone: Its antigen is unknown.

Patients with a history of autoimmune disease or on systemic immunosuppression were excluded. The V gene's germline CDR1 is SGHVS and CDR2 FQNEAQ. V was trimmed by 3 bases and J by 0 bases, leaving 7 bases between them. The CDR3 is 14 residues long. Sequencing was performed with immunoSEQ multiplex PCR; in TCRdb, only in-frame clones are kept and a portion is missing. This table holds about 59,000 clones, 91% found once. Study results and caveats: Low normalized T-cell clonal expansion was also seen in some nonresponders. Low clonal expansion, among the lowest seen, marked partial responders at 0.1-3.0 mg/kg. Fewer expanded clones were found on average in CD4+ than in CD8+ T cells.

The clonotype comes from an adult with an advanced solid tumor such as melanoma, head and neck, liver or kidney cancer. The source material was CD4+ or CD8+ T cells sorted from blood, sampled in a trial of the OX40 agonist ivuxolimab. The chain combines TRBV7-8 with TRBJ2-3; no clear D. CDR3 sequence: CASSFATSTDTQYF. CDR3 nucleotide sequence: TGTGCCAGCAGCTTTGCAACTAGCACAGATACGCAGTATTTT.